This record covers a single TCR beta chain. The antigen remains undetermined. The data were produced by immunoSEQ multiplex PCR, yet TCRdb's version contains in-frame clones alone and is incomplete. The table includes tens of thousands of clones, approximately 89% detected once. The sample is drawn from a study of T cells in narcolepsy. Across the study: Donors had narcolepsy type 1 or type 2, or were healthy controls. Study-wide results and limits: Comparing one patient's CSF and blood CD4+ clonotypes highlighted HCRT- and TRIB2-specific autoreactive clonotypes. No autoreactive T cell clone sequences appeared in some memory CD4+ repertoires. Blood of same and different patients, but not healthy controls, reportedly held recurring autoreactive clonotypes.

Trimming shortened V by 3 bases and J by 3 bases, and 18 bases separated the two germline ends. The CDR3 is 16 amino acids. CDR1 is SGHDN, CDR2 FVKESK, per germline. The chain has TRBV14 and TRBJ2-7; D is possibly TRBD2 (5 bases). Sequenced material: memory (CD45RA-) CD4+ T cells from blood. The origin of this receptor is a human donor in good health. CDR3 region: CASSQAVVARIYEQYF. The CDR3 coding sequence is TGTGCCAGCAGCCAGGCGGTGGTAGCGCGTATCTACGAGCAGTACTTC.